The source of this TCR beta chain is a study of low-dose radiotherapy and immunotherapy resistance in tumors. This clonotype has at least ten counts. Germline CDR1 MDHEN, CDR2 SYDVKM. The germline V and J ends were trimmed by 5 bases and 6 bases, with 11 bases remaining between them. The CDR3 covers 14 residues. Time point of the sample: after trial treatment. This sample's treatment: LDRT plus nivolumab, ipilimumab, low-dose cyclophosphamide and aspirin (RACIN trial). Gene-specific TRAV and TRBV primers were used for first-strand cDNA, covering alpha and beta chains. The authors amplified TCRs for around 20 PCR cycles with a constant-region primer and a V-primer adapter. TCRdb re-derived calls from the reads in MiXCR, one entry per CDR3 protein. There are about 80,000 distinct CDR3 sequences in the sample; less than 20% occur only once, and 1.4% to 1.5% lies in the top ten.

This specimen consisted of PBMCs, obtained after low-dose radiotherapy plus immunotherapy. The sequence came from a male donor with prostate cancer. The chain has TRBV28 and TRBJ1-6; D is unclear. CDR3 bases: TGTGCCAGCAGTCAACACGTGCCTAATTCACCCCTCCACTTT. Encoded protein: CASSQHVPNSPLHF.